The present entry profiles one T cell receptor (beta chain) with its context. Its binding antigen is unknown. No base quality information exists; no much larger clone differs at one position. The sample belongs to a study of blood T cell repertoires in COVID-19 (dated by TCRdb to 2018 to 2020). For context, the study as a whole: Samples covering the acute and convalescent phases of COVID-19 were provided by collaborators in the United States, Italy and Spain. The repertoires were made available in a free public database intended to serve as a resource for research on the immune response to SARS-CoV-2. The prospective study material was composed of cDNA or gDNA derived from T cells, B-cell-depleted T cells, or PBMCs. Where available, HLA class I and class II types were obtained from metadata supplied by the sample provider rather than from assay-based typing. Samples were obtained from the ongoing ImmuneRACE study (first 160 participants) and from 1,254 subjects provided by 6 global collaborators. Subjects who had been exposed to COVID-19, were actively infected with it, or had recovered from it provided the deeply sampled blood TCRbeta repertoires that made up the dataset. A de-identified subject ID, COVID-19 status, age in years and sex were almost always included in the sample metadata. General study outcomes and caveats: The amount of clinical and demographic metadata varied by source and participant and was provided uncurated.

Counted from cysteine to phenylalanine, this CDR3 has 13 amino acids. Only the CDR3 portion is preserved as DNA: 39 bases, with reading frame beginning at the first base. Taken from the germline V gene, the CDR1 and CDR2 loops are ENHRY and SYGVKD. Trimming removed 4 bases from V and 1 base from J, leaving 7 bases between the germline ends. TCRbeta CDR3 regions were amplified from genomic DNA using the immunoSEQ Assay, a bias-controlled multiplex PCR. On the study's bioinformatics: The number of nucleated cells in each sample was estimated from the amplification of reference gene primers within the assay. To quantify the absolute abundance of each unique TCRbeta CDR3 rearrangement, sequence reads were collapsed and filtered. For each sample, productive Simpson clonality was calculated as the square root of Simpson's diversity index across productive rearrangements. TCRdb obtained this table from immuneACCESS and retained in-frame rearrangements with V and J assigned. These tables miss some clones; where compared with another copy, unresolved V genes account for less than half of the shortfall, and the remainder is unexplained. That table furnishes V, J and clone size, whereas the DNA furnished D and trimming. This sample holds approximately 200,000 clones; more than 65% were observed only once. The top ten clonotypes cover 7% to 9% of the sample.

Participants in the prospective study were enrolled through a virtual design, were aged roughly 18 to 100 years, and lived in roughly 24 United States geographic areas. In the prospective study, cohorts were assigned on the basis of participant-reported clinical history obtained from a screening survey and a study questionnaire. Recovered participants in ImmuneRACE Cohort 3 were defined by two consecutive negative NP/OP PCR tests, clearance by a healthcare professional, or resolution of symptoms. Each participant in the prospective study had whole blood, serum and a nasopharyngeal or oropharyngeal swab collected by mobile phlebotomists. Over a roughly two-month period, participants in the prospective study had the option of providing additional blood draws and questionnaires. Prospective study blood samples were shipped either frozen or at room temperature before DNA extraction.

The specimen was PBMCs or T cells enriched from blood (not recorded which). This sequence uses TRBV10-3 and TRBJ1-1; there is no confident call for the D gene. This TCR was sampled from a man aged 40-50 years who had recovered from COVID-19. The bases are TGTGCCATCAGTGGGGAGGGGAACACTGAAGCTTTCTTT. The translation is CAISGEGNTEAFF.